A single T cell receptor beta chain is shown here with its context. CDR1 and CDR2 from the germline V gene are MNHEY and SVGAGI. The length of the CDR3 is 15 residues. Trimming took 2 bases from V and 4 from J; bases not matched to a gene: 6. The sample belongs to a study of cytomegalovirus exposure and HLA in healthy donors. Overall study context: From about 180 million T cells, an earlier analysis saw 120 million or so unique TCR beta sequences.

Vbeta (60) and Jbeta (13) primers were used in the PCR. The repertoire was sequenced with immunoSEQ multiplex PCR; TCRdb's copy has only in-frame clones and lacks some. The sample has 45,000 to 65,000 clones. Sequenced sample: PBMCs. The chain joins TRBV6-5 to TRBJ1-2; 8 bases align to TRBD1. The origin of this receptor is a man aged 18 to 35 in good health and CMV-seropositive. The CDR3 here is CASSYAQGAFYGYTF. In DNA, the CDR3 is TGTGCCAGCAGTTACGCGCAGGGGGCTTTCTATGGCTACACCTTC.